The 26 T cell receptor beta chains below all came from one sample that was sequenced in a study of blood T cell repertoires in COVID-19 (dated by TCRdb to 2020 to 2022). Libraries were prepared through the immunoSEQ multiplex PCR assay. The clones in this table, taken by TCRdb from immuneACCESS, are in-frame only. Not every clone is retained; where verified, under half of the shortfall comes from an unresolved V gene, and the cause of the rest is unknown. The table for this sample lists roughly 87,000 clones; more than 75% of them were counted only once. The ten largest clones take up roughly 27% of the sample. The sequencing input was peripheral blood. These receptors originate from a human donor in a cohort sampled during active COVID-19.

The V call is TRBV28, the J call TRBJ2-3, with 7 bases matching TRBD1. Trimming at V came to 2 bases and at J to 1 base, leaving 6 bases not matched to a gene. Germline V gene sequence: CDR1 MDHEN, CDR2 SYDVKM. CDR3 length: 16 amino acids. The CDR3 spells CASSLVRQGGTDTQYF. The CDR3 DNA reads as TGTGCCAGCAGTTTAGTTCGGCAGGGGGGCACAGATACGCAGTATTTT.

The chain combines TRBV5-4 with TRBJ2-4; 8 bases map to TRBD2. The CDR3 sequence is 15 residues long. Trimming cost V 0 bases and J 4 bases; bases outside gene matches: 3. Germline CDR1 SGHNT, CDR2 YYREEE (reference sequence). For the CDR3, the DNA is TGTGCCAGCAGCTTGGTTGCGGGGGGTAAAAACATTCAGTACTTC. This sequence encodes CASSLVAGGKNIQYF.

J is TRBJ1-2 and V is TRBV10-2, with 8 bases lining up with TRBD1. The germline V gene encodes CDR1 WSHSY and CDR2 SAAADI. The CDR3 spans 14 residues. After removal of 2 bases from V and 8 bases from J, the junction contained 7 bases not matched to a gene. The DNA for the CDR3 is TGCGCCAGCAGTGAGGTGCGGACAGGGTCCGGCTACACCTTC. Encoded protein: CASSEVRTGSGYTF.

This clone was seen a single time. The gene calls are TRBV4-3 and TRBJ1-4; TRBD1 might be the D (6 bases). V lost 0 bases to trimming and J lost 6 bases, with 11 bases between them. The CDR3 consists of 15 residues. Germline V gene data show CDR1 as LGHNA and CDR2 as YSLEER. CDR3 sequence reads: CASSQDTGLDEKLFF. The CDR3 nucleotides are TGCGCCAGCAGCCAAGATACAGGGTTGGATGAAAAACTGTTTTTT.

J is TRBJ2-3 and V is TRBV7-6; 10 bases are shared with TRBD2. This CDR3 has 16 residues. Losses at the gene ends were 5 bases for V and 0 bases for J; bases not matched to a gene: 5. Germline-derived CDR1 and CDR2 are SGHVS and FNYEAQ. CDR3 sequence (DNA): TGTGCCAGCAGCCCCCTACTAGCGGGAAGCACAGATACGCAGTATTTT. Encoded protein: CASSPLLAGSTDTQYF.

CDR3 loop: CASSRGGEQYF. The CDR3 coding sequence is TGTGCCAGCAGCCGGGGGGGGGAGCAGTACTTC. This chain connects TRBV6-6 to TRBJ2-7; 8 bases agree with TRBD2. Germline V gene data show CDR1 as MNHNY and CDR2 as SVGAGI (reference sequence). This CDR3 is 11 amino acids long. After removal of 6 bases from V and 7 bases from J, the junction contained 2 bases not matched to a gene.

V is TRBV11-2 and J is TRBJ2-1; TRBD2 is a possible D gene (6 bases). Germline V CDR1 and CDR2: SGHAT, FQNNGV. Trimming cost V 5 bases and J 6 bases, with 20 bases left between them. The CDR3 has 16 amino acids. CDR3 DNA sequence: TGTGCCAGCAGCGAGACTAGACCCGTGAAGGGCAATGAGCAGTTCTTC. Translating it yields CASSETRPVKGNEQFF.

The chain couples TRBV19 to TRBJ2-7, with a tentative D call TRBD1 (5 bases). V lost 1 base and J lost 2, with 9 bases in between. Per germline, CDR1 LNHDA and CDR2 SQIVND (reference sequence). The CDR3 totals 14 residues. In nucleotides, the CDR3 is TGTGCCAGTAGTATAGCGCAGGGCCCCTACGAGCAGTACTTC. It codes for CASSIAQGPYEQYF.

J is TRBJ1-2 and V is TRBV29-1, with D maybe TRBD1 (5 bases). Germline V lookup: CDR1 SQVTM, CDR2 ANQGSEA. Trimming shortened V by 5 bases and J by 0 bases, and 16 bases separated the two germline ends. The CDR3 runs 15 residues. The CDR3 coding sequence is TGCAGCGTTTATGACGGGGGGAGAGCTAACTATGGCTACACCTTC. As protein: CSVYDGGRANYGYTF.

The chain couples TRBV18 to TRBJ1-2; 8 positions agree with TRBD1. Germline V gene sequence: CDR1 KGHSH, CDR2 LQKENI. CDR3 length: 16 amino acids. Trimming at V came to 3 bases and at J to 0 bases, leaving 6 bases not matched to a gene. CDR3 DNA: TGTGCCAGCTCACCGAACTGGGGACAGGCTAACTATGGCTACACCTTC. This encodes CASSPNWGQANYGYTF.

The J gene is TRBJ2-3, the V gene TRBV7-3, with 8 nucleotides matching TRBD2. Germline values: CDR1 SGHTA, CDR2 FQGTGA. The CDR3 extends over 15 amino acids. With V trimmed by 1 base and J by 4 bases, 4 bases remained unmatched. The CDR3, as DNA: TGTGCCAGCAGCTTAAACGGGAGGGGCGCAGATACGCAGTATTTT. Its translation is CASSLNGRGADTQYF.

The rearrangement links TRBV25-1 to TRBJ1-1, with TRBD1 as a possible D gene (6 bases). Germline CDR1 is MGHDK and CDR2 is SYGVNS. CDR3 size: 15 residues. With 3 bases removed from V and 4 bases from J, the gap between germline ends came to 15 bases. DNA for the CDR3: TGTGCCAGCAGTGATTCCCGGGACATTGGCACTGAAGCTTTCTTT. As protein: CASSDSRDIGTEAFF.

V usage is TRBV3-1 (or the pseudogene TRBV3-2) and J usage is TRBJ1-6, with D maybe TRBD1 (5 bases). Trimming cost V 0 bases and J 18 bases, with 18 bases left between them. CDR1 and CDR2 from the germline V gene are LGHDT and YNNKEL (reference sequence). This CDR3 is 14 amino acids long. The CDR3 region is CASSQDSQGKIPHF. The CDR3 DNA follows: TGTGCCAGCAGCCAAGATAGCCAGGGCAAAATTCCCCACTTT.

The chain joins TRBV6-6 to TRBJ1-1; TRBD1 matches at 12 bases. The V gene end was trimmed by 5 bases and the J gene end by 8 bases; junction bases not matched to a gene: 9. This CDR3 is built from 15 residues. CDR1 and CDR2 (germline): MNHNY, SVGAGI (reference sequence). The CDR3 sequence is CASSPGGTGGSEAFF. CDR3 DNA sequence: TGTGCCAGCAGTCCGGGGGGGACAGGGGGCAGCGAAGCTTTCTTT.

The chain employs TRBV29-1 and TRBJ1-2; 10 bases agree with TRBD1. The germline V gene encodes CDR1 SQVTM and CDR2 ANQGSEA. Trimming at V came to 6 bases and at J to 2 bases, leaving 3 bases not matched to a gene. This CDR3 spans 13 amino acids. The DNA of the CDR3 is TGCAGCGTCCGGGACAGGGGCAACTATGGCTACACCTTC. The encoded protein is CSVRDRGNYGYTF. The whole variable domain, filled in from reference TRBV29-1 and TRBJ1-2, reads SAVISQKPSRDICQRGTSLTIQCQVDSQVTMMFWYRQQPGQSLTLIATANQGSEATYESGFVIDKFPISRPNLTFSTLTVSNMSPEDSSIYLCSVRDRGNYGYTFGSGTRLTVV.

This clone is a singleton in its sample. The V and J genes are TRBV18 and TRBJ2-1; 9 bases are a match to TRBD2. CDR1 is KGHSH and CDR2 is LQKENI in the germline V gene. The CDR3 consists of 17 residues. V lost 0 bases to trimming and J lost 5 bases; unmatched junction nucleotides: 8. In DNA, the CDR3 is TGTGCCAGCTCACCACCGGGAAAGAGCGGGGGGAACAATGAGCAGTTCTTC. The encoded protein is CASSPPGKSGGNNEQFF.

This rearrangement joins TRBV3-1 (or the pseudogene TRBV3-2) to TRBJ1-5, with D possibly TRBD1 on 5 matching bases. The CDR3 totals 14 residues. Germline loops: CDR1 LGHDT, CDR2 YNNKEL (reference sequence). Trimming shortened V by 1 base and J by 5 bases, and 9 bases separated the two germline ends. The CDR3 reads CASSQGAGHQPQHF. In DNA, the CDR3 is TGTGCCAGCAGCCAAGGGGCAGGGCATCAGCCCCAGCATTTT.

The CDR3 is CACRQGAIDTQYF. CDR3 nucleotides: TGTGCCTGCCGACAGGGGGCAATCGATACGCAGTATTTT. The chain has TRBV12-3 or TRBV12-4 and TRBJ2-3; TRBD1 agrees at 10 bases. J lost 6 bases, V lost 11 bases, and 8 bases had no gene match. The CDR3 is 13 amino acids.

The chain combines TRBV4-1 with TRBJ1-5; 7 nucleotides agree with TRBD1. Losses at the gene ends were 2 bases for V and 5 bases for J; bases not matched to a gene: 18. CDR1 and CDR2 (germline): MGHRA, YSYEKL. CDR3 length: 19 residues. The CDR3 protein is CASSQKATKPGQYDQPQHF. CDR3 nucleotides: TGCGCCAGCAGCCAAAAAGCAACCAAACCGGGACAGTATGATCAGCCCCAGCATTTT.

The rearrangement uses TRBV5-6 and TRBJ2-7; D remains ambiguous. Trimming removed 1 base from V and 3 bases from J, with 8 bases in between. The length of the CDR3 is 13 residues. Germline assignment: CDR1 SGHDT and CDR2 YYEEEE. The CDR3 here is CASSLYVDYEQYF. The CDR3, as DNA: TGTGCCAGCAGCTTGTACGTAGACTACGAGCAGTACTTC.

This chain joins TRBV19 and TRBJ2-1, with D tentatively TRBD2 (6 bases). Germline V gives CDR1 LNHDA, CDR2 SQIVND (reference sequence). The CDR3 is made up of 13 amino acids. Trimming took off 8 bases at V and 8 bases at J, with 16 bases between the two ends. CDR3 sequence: CASRDSPADEQFF. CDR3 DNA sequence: TGTGCCAGTCGGGACTCCCCTGCAGATGAGCAGTTCTTC. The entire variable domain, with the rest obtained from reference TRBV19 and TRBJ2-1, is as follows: DGGITQSPKYLFRKEGQNVTLSCEQNLNHDAMYWYRQDPGQGLRLIYYSQIVNDFQKGDIAEGYSVSREKKESFPLTVTSAQKNPTAFYLCASRDSPADEQFFGPGTRLTVL.

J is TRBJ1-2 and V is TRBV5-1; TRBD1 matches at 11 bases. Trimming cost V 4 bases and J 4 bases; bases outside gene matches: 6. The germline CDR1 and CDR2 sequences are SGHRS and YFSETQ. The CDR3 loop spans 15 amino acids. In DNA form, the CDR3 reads TGCGCCAGCAGCCCGGGACAGGGGGGAGGCTATGGCTACACCTTC. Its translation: CASSPGQGGGYGYTF.

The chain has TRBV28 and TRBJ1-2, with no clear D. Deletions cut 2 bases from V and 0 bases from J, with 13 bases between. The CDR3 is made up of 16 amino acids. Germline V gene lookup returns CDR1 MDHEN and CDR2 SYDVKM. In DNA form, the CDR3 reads TGTGCCAGCAGTTTACAAGACGTCAGGCCTAACTATGGCTACACCTTC. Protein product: CASSLQDVRPNYGYTF.

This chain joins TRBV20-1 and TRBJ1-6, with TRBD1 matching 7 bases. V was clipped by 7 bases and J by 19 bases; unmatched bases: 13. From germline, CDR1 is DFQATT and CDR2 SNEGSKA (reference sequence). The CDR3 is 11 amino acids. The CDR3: CSGKDRDSAHF. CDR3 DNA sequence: TGCAGTGGGAAAGATCGGGACAGCGCTCACTTT.

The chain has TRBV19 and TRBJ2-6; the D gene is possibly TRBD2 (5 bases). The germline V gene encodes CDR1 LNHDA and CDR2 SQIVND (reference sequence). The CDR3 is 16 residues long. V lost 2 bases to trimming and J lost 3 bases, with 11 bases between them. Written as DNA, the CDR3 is TGTGCCAGTAGTATACCCTCCGGGATTGGGGCCAACGTCCTGACTTTC. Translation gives CASSIPSGIGANVLTF.

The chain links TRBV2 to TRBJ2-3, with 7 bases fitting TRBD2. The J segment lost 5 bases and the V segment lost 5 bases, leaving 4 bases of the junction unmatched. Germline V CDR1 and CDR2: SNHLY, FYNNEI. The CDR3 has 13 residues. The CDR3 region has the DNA TGTGCCAGCAGTTATTGGGGGGGAGATACGCAGTATTTT. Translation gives CASSYWGGDTQYF.